This passage covers 22 T cell receptor beta chains from one sample sequenced in a study of cytomegalovirus exposure and HLA in healthy donors. Both 60 Vbeta primers and 13 Jbeta primers went into the PCR. The repertoire was sequenced with immunoSEQ multiplex PCR; TCRdb's copy has only in-frame clones and lacks some. The sample comprises fewer than 55,000 clones, 55% to 75% of which are singletons, and approximately 12% rests with the top ten. The sample comprised PBMCs. The receptors were gathered from a man aged 55 to 69 in good health and CMV-seropositive.

The chain is built from TRBV5-4 and TRBJ2-1, with a weak D call TRBD2 (6 bases). Trimming cost V 4 bases and J 0 bases, with 11 bases left between them. The CDR3 loop spans 15 amino acids. Per the germline V gene, CDR1 is SGHNT and CDR2 is YYREEE (reference sequence). The CDR3 DNA follows: TGTGCCAGCAGCGCGGGATCCCCCTCCTACAATGAGCAGTTCTTC. Translating gives CASSAGSPSYNEQFF.

The CDR3, as DNA: TGTGCCAGCCGTCGCGCCGGGGAGCTGTTTTTT. It is translated as CASRRAGELFF. The J gene is TRBJ2-2, the V gene TRBV6-5; no firm D call. V was cut by 8 bases and J by 6 bases, with 7 bases left in between. CDR1 is MNHEY, CDR2 SVGAGI, per germline. This CDR3 has 11 residues.

This chain connects TRBV7-6 to TRBJ2-1; 10 nucleotides agree with TRBD2. Germline lookup yields CDR1 SGHVS and CDR2 FNYEAQ. The CDR3 has 15 amino acids. After removal of 1 base from V and 4 bases from J, the junction contained 1 base not matched to a gene. The CDR3 sequence is CASSLGTSGYNEQFF. DNA for the CDR3: TGTGCCAGCAGCTTAGGGACTAGCGGTTACAATGAGCAGTTCTTC. The full variable domain, in which reference TRBV7-6 and TRBJ2-1 provide the parts outside the CDR3, is GAGVSQSPRYKVTKRGQDVALRCDPISGHVSLYWYRQALGQGPEFLTYFNYEAQQDKSGLPNDRFSAERPEGSISTLTIQRTEQRDSAMYRCASSLGTSGYNEQFFGPGTRLTVL.

In its sample, this clone was seen a few times. The rearrangement links TRBV7-4 to TRBJ2-1; D is ambiguous. The V gene's germline CDR1 is SGHVT and CDR2 SQSDAQ. This CDR3 has 12 residues. The V end was cut by 8 bases, the J end by 7 bases, with 12 bases between. In nucleotides, the CDR3 is TGTGCCAGCCACAAGGAGAGGAATGAGCAGTTCTTC. Protein sequence: CASHKERNEQFF.

The chain joins TRBV27 to TRBJ1-3; D call uncertain. The CDR3 contains 13 residues. V shed 5 bases and J shed 0 bases, with 5 bases lying between them. CDR1 MNHEY and CDR2 SMNVEV come from the germline V gene (reference sequence). The CDR3 region has the DNA TGTGCCAGCAGTCTTCGCTCTGGAAACACCATATATTTT. It is translated as CASSLRSGNTIYF.

This clone has more than one count but fewer than ten. V and J are TRBV4-1 and TRBJ1-1; D is unresolved. Trimming pared 3 bases from V and 6 bases from J, leaving 14 bases between. The CDR3 contains 14 residues. Germline V gene sequence: CDR1 MGHRA, CDR2 YSYEKL. The CDR3 here is CASSHPLMRSEAFF. CDR3 coding DNA: TGCGCCAGCAGCCACCCACTTATGAGGTCTGAAGCTTTCTTT.

The chain joins TRBV19 to TRBJ1-2, with D possibly being TRBD1 (6 bases). From germline, CDR1 is LNHDA and CDR2 SQIVND (reference sequence). The CDR3 has 13 residues. Trimming cost V 11 bases and J 5 bases, with 18 bases left between them. The CDR3 DNA reads as TGTGCCTCCCGTCTGGCAGGGGCATATGGCTACACCTTC. This codes for CASRLAGAYGYTF.

This chain connects TRBV4-3 to TRBJ2-4, with D possibly matching TRBD1 (5 bases). The V gene's germline CDR1 is LGHNA and CDR2 YSLEER. The CDR3 extends over 18 amino acids. V was cut by 0 bases and J by 7 bases, with 22 bases left in between. This CDR3 is CASSQDLLRLDRRNIQYF. CDR3 DNA: TGCGCCAGCAGCCAAGATCTCCTTCGGTTAGACAGAAGGAACATTCAGTACTTC.

This clone was counted a few times. The rearrangement uses TRBV4-2 and TRBJ2-2, with unresolved D. CDR3 size: 16 residues. Trimming shortened V by 0 bases and J by 6 bases, and 14 bases separated the two germline ends. Germline V CDR1 and CDR2: LGHNA, YNFKEQ. The DNA for the CDR3 is TGTGCCAGCAGCCAAGAGTCGGCTAGAAATGCCGGGGAGCTGTTTTTT. Translating it yields CASSQESARNAGELFF.

The rearrangement links TRBV6-4 to TRBJ2-6, with no clear D. V lost 4 bases to trimming and J lost 4 bases, with 8 bases between them. Germline CDR1 MRHNA, CDR2 SNTAGT. The CDR3 is made up of 14 amino acids. The CDR3 is CASSAGPGANVLTF. The CDR3 DNA is TGTGCCAGCAGTGCTGGCCCCGGGGCCAACGTCCTGACTTTC.

This chain joins TRBV7-6 and TRBJ2-5, with a weak D call TRBD2 (5 bases). Trimming pared 5 bases from V and 2 bases from J, leaving 9 bases between. The CDR3 extends over 13 amino acids. CDR1 is SGHVS, CDR2 FNYEAQ, per germline. The DNA for the CDR3 is TGTGCCAGCAGCGACGGACTTCAAGAGACCCAGTACTTC. The encoded protein is CASSDGLQETQYF. Full variable domain (outside the CDR3, taken from reference TRBV7-6 and TRBJ2-5): GAGVSQSPRYKVTKRGQDVALRCDPISGHVSLYWYRQALGQGPEFLTYFNYEAQQDKSGLPNDRFSAERPEGSISTLTIQRTEQRDSAMYRCASSDGLQETQYFGPGTRLLVL.

This sequence joins TRBV2 and TRBJ2-3; 12 bases agree with TRBD2. Germline assignment: CDR1 SNHLY and CDR2 FYNNEI. With V trimmed by 5 bases and J by 2 bases, 5 bases remained unmatched. The CDR3 is 16 residues long. The CDR3 DNA is TGTGCCAGCAGTTTACTAGCGGGAGGTATCACAGATACGCAGTATTTT. Translating it yields CASSLLAGGITDTQYF.

The chain combines TRBV28 with TRBJ2-2; 9 bases agree with TRBD1. Germline V gene data show CDR1 as MDHEN and CDR2 as SYDVKM. The CDR3 totals 13 residues. V lost 6 bases, J lost 11 bases, and 7 bases stayed unmatched. This CDR3 reads CASSSGQGSELFF. CDR3 bases: TGTGCCAGCAGCTCCGGACAGGGGAGTGAGCTGTTTTTT. The variable domain in full, completed from reference TRBV28 and TRBJ2-2, reads DVKVTQSSRYLVKRTGEKVFLECVQDMDHENMFWYRQDPGLGLRLIYFSYDVKMKEKGDIPEGYSVSREKKERFSLILESASTNQTSMYLCASSSGQGSELFFGEGSRLTVL.

The chain couples TRBV19 to TRBJ2-2; TRBD2 might be the D (5 bases). The germline CDR1 and CDR2 sequences are LNHDA and SQIVND (reference sequence). Trimming shortened V by 3 bases and J by 6 bases, and 11 bases separated the two germline ends. This CDR3 spans 14 amino acids. This CDR3 reads CASSMVGEAGELFF. The CDR3, as DNA: TGTGCCAGTAGTATGGTGGGAGAGGCCGGGGAGCTGTTTTTT. Full variable domain (rest looked up from reference TRBV19 and TRBJ2-2): DGGITQSPKYLFRKEGQNVTLSCEQNLNHDAMYWYRQDPGQGLRLIYYSQIVNDFQKGDIAEGYSVSREKKESFPLTVTSAQKNPTAFYLCASSMVGEAGELFFGEGSRLTVL.

The chain combines TRBV27 with TRBJ2-1, with 7 positions matching TRBD1. This CDR3 has 14 residues. CDR1 MNHEY and CDR2 SMNVEV come from the germline V gene (reference sequence). Trimming cost V 5 bases and J 10 bases; bases outside gene matches: 11. CDR3 sequence: CASSPTDRIGEQFF. The CDR3 DNA is TGTGCCAGCAGTCCAACGGACAGGATCGGGGAGCAGTTCTTC.

This clone was detected a few times. V gene TRBV6-5 combines with J gene TRBJ1-1; D not resolved. V lost 2 bases to trimming and J lost 0 bases, with 7 bases between them. The germline CDR1 and CDR2 sequences are MNHEY and SVGAGI. The length of the CDR3 is 14 residues. CDR3 loop: CASSYTSMNTEAFF. The CDR3 bases are TGTGCCAGCAGTTACACAAGTATGAACACTGAAGCTTTCTTT.

The rearrangement uses TRBV29-1 and TRBJ1-2; D ambiguous. Germline assignment: CDR1 SQVTM and CDR2 ANQGSEA. The V end lost 0 bases, the J end lost 4 bases, and 3 bases lay between the germline ends. The CDR3 is 11 amino acids. The CDR3 DNA reads TGCAGCGTTGAAGATATCTATGGCTACACCTTC. This gives the protein CSVEDIYGYTF.

V and J are TRBV29-1 and TRBJ2-3, with D possibly TRBD1 on 6 matching bases. This CDR3 contains 13 residues. Germline V gene sequence: CDR1 SQVTM, CDR2 ANQGSEA. Trimming took off 7 bases at V and 0 bases at J, with 11 bases between the two ends. CDR3 nucleotide sequence: TGCAGCGCCAGGACAGAGAGCACAGATACGCAGTATTTT. Its protein is CSARTESTDTQYF.

This clone was counted a few times. The gene calls are TRBV10-3 and TRBJ2-1, with TRBD1 matching over 7 bases. Germline loops: CDR1 ENHRY, CDR2 SYGVKD. The CDR3 is 11 amino acids. Germline trimming cut 5 bases from V and 8 bases from J; bases unmatched to any gene: 0. CDR3: CAISTGDEQFF. The DNA for the CDR3 is TGTGCCATCAGTACAGGGGATGAGCAGTTCTTC.

This clone has just a few counts. This chain uses TRBV30 with TRBJ1-2; D remains unclear. The CDR3 has 12 amino acids. Trimming removed 3 bases from V and 7 bases from J, with 12 bases in between. CDR1 is GTSNPN, CDR2 SVGIG, per germline (reference sequence). DNA of the CDR3: TGTGCCTGGAGCTTGCGGGTGTCTGGCTACACCTTC. Amino acid sequence: CAWSLRVSGYTF. Full variable domain (outside the CDR3, taken from reference TRBV30 and TRBJ1-2): SQTIHQWPATLVQPVGSPLSLECTVEGTSNPNLYWYRQAAGRGLQLLFYSVGIGQISSEVPQNLSASRPQDRQFILSSKKLLLSDSGFYLCAWSLRVSGYTFGSGTRLTVV.

The CDR3 coding sequence is TGCGCCAGCAGCCTCCGGACAGGGGGCAGGGGAGATACGCAGTATTTT. Protein sequence: CASSLRTGGRGDTQYF. The rearrangement links TRBV5-1 to TRBJ2-3; 11 positions match TRBD1. V was clipped by 4 bases and J by 5 bases; unmatched bases: 9. Per the germline V gene, CDR1 is SGHRS and CDR2 is YFSETQ. The CDR3 has 16 amino acids.

This rearrangement joins TRBV28 to TRBJ1-1; D may be TRBD1 (5 bases). The V gene's germline CDR1 is MDHEN and CDR2 SYDVKM. Trimming cost V 6 bases and J 2 bases, with 16 bases left between them. The CDR3 sequence is 15 residues long. In DNA form, the CDR3 reads TGTGCCAGCAGGAAATTCAGGGTCCCAAACACTGAAGCTTTCTTT. It codes for CASRKFRVPNTEAFF. The whole variable domain, filled in from reference TRBV28 and TRBJ1-1, reads DVKVTQSSRYLVKRTGEKVFLECVQDMDHENMFWYRQDPGLGLRLIYFSYDVKMKEKGDIPEGYSVSREKKERFSLILESASTNQTSMYLCASRKFRVPNTEAFFGQGTRLTVV.